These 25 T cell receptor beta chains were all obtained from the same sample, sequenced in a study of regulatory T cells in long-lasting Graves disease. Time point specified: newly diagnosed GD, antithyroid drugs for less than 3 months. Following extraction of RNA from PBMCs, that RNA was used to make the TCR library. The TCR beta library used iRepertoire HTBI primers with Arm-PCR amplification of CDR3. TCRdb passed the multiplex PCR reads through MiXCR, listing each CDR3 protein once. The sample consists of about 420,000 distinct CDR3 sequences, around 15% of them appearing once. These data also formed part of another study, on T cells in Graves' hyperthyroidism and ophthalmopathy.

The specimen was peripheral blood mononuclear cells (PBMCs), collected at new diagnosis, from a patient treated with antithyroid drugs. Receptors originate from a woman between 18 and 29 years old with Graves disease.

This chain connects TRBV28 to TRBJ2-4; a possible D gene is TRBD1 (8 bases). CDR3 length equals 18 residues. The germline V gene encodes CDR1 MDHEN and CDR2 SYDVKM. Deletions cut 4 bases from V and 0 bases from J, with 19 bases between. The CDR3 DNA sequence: TGTGCCAGCAGTTCCCTCGGACAGGGAGGGCTAGCCAAAAACATTCAGTACTTC. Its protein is CASSSLGQGGLAKNIQYF.

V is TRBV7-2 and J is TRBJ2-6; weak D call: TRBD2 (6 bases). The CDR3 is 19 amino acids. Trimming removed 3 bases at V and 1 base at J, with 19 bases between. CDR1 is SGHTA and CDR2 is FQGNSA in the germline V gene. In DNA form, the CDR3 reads TGTGCCAGCAGCTTTCCGACAAATAAGACTAGTTCTGGGGCCAACGTCCTGACTTTC. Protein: CASSFPTNKTSSGANVLTF.

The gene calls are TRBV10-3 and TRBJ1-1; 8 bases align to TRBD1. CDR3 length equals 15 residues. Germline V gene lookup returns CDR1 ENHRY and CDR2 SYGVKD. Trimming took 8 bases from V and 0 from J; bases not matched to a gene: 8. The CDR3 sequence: CAISDRVAMNTEAFF. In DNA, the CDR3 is TGTGCCATCTCGGACAGGGTTGCGATGAACACTGAAGCTTTCTTT.

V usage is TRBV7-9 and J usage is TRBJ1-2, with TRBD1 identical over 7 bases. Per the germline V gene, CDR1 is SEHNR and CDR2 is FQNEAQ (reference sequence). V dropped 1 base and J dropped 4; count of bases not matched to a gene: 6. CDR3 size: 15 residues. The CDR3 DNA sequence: TGTGCCAGCAGCTTAGAAGGGGGCCCCGGCTATGGCTACACCTTC. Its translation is CASSLEGGPGYGYTF.

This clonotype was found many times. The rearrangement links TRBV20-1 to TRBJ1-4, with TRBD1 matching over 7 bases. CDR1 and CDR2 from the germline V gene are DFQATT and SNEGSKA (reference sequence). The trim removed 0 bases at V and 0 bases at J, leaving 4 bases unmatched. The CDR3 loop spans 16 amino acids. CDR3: CSARDGTVATNEKLFF. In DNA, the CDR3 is TGCAGTGCTAGAGATGGGACAGTTGCAACTAATGAAAAACTGTTTTTT.

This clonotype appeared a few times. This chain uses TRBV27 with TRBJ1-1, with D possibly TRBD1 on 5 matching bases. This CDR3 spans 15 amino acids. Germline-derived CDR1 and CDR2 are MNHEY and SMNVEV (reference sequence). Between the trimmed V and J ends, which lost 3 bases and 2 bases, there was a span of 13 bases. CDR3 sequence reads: CASSFGGASNTEAFF. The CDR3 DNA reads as TGTGCCAGCAGTTTTGGCGGGGCGAGTAACACTGAAGCTTTCTTT.

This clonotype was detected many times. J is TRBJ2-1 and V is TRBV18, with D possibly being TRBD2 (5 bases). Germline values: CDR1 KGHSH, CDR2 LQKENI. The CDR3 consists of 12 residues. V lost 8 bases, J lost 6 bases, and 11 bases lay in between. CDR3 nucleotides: TGTGCCAGCACACTAGGTCTCAATGAGCAGTTCTTC. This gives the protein CASTLGLNEQFF.

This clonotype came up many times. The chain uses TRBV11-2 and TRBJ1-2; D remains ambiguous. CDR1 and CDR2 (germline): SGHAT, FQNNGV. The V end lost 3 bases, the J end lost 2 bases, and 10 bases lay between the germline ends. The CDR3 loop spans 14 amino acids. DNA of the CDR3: TGTGCCAGCAGCTTTGCGCGTATCAACTATGGCTACACCTTC. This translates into CASSFARINYGYTF.

The CDR3 DNA reads as TGTGCCAGCAGCGCTAGCGGGACTGTTGAGACCCAGTACTTC. It codes for CASSASGTVETQYF. The gene calls are TRBV9 and TRBJ2-5; TRBD2 matches at 9 bases. Germline V lookup: CDR1 SGDLS, CDR2 YYNGEE. Unmatched junction bases numbered 5, after V lost 3 bases and J lost 5 bases. The CDR3 contains 14 residues.

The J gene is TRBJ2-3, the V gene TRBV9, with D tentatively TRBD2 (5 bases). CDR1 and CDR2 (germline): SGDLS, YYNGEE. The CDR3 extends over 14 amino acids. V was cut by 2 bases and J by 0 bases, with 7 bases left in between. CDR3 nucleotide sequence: TGTGCCAGCAGCGTTAGCGCTAGCACAGATACGCAGTATTTT. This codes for CASSVSASTDTQYF.

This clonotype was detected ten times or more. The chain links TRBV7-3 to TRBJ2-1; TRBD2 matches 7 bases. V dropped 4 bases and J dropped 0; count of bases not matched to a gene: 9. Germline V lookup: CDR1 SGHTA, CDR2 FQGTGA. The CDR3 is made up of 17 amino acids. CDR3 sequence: CASSSTPGRSSYNEQFF. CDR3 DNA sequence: TGTGCCAGCAGCTCCACCCCCGGGAGGAGCTCCTACAATGAGCAGTTCTTC.

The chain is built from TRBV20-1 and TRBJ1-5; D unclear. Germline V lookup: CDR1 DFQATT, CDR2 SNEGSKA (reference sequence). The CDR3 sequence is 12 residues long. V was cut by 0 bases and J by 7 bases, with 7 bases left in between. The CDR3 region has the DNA TGCAGTGCTAGAGATCGCGAACAGCCCCAGCATTTT. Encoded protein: CSARDREQPQHF.

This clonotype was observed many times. CDR3 in DNA: TGTGCCAGCAGCCCAAGACAGGGGGCGGGCACCGGGGAGCTGTTTTTT. This translates into CASSPRQGAGTGELFF. This chain uses TRBV11-3 with TRBJ2-2; 10 positions match TRBD1. CDR1 is SGHNT and CDR2 is YENEEA in the germline V gene. The CDR3 contains 16 residues. J lost 4 bases, V lost 5 bases, and 7 bases had no gene match.

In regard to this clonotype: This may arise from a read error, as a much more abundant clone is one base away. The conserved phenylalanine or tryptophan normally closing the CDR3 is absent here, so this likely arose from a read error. CDR3 region: CASSYRIDQPQHL. The CDR3 nucleotides are TGTGCCAGCAGCTACAGAATCGATCAGCCCCAGCATTTA. The genes are TRBV7-8 and TRBJ1-5; D is unresolved. Trimming left V 4 bases short and J 5 bases short, with 9 bases between. CDR1 SGHVS and CDR2 FQNEAQ come from the germline V gene. This CDR3 has 13 amino acids.

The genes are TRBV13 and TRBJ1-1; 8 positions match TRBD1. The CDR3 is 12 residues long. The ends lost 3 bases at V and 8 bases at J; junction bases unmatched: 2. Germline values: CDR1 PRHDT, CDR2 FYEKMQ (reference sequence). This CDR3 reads CASSFRDREAFF. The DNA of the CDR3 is TGTGCCAGCAGCTTCCGGGACAGGGAAGCTTTCTTT.

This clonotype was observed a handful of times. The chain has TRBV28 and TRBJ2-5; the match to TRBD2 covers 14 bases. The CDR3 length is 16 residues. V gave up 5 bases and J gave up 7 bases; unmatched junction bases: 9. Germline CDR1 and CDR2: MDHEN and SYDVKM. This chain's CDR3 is CASSPTGTSGSGTQYF. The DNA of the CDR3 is TGTGCCAGCAGTCCGACCGGGACTAGCGGGAGTGGGACCCAGTACTTC.

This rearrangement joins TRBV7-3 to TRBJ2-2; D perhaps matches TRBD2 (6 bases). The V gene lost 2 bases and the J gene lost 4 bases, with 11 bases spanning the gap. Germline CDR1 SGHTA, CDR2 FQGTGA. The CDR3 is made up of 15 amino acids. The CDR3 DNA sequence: TGTGCCAGCAGCTTAGGAGGGCCTTCCACCGGGGAGCTGTTTTTT. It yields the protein CASSLGGPSTGELFF.

In DNA, the CDR3 is TGTGCCAGCAGCCGATTCCCGGCGACTAGCGGGGAAAACGGCCTGGGGAATGAGCAGTTCTTC. It specifies CASSRFPATSGENGLGNEQFF. The gene calls are TRBV3-1 and TRBJ2-1, with 11 bases fitting TRBD2. Germline CDR1 is LGHDT and CDR2 is YNNKEL (reference sequence). The V and J ends lost 4 bases and 7 bases, in that order; junction bases with no gene match: 24. The CDR3 is 21 residues long.

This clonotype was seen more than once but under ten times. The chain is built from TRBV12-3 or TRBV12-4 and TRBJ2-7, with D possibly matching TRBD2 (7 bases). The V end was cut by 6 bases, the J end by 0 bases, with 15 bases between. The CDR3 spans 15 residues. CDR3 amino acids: CASSIYRGASYEQYF. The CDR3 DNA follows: TGTGCCAGCAGCATCTATCGGGGGGCCTCCTACGAGCAGTACTTC.

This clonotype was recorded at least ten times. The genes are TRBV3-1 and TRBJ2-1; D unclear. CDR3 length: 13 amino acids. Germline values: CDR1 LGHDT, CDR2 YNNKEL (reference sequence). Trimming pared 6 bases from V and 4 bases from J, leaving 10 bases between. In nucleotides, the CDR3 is TGTGCCAGCAGTGGTTCAGAATACAATGAGCAGTTCTTC. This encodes CASSGSEYNEQFF.

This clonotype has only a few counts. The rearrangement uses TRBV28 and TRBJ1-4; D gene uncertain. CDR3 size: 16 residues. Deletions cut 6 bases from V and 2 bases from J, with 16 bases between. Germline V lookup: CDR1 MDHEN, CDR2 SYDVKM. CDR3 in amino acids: CASSRSRSGTNEKLFF. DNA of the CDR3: TGTGCCAGCAGCCGCAGCAGATCGGGCACTAATGAAAAACTGTTTTTT.

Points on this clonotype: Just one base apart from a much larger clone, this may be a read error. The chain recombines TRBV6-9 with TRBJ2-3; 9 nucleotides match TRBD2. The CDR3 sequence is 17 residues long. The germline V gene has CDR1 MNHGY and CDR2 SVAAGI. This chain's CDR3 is CASSYPLGRGGTDMQYF. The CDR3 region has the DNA TGTGCCAGCAGTTACCCCCTAGGGCGGGGGGGCACAGATATGCAGTATTTT.

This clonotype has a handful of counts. In DNA form, the CDR3 reads TGCGCCAGCAGTGAGAGAAGCGGGACTGAGCAGTTCTTC. As protein: CASSERSGTEQFF. The rearrangement joins TRBV10-1 to TRBJ2-1; 7 bases align to TRBD2. The CDR3 totals 13 residues. Per germline, CDR1 WNHNN and CDR2 SYGVQD (reference sequence). V lost 2 bases to trimming and J lost 9 bases; unmatched junction nucleotides: 4.

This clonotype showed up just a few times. The CDR3 DNA sequence: TGCAGCGTGAACCTAGCGTACACCGGGGAGCTGTTTTTT. This gives the protein CSVNLAYTGELFF. The chain combines TRBV29-1 with TRBJ2-2; D may be TRBD2 (6 bases). There are 13 residues in the CDR3. Trimming took off 6 bases at V and 3 bases at J, with 11 bases between the two ends. Germline CDR1 reads SQVTM; CDR2 reads ANQGSEA.

Here the CDR3 reads CASSDTGVRSYNEQFF. CDR3 nucleotide sequence: TGCGCCAGCAGTGATACCGGGGTTCGTTCCTACAATGAGCAGTTCTTC. V usage is TRBV10-1 and J usage is TRBJ2-1, with D possibly matching TRBD2 (5 bases). The germline V gene has CDR1 WNHNN and CDR2 SYGVQD (reference sequence). V was clipped by 3 bases and J by 1 base, with 13 bases between them. This CDR3 is 16 amino acids long.